The 5 T cell receptor beta chains listed next were all sequenced from one sample in a study of low-dose radiotherapy and immunotherapy resistance in tumors. Time point denoted: after trial treatment. Regarding treatment: LDRT plus nivolumab, ipilimumab, low-dose cyclophosphamide and aspirin (RACIN trial). cDNA synthesis used a TRAV/TRBV-specific primer set for both chains. Amplification of TCRs used a constant-region primer and V-primer adapter for 20 PCR cycles. TCRdb re-analysed the reads in MiXCR, keeping a single row per CDR3 protein. Of about 58,000 distinct CDR3 sequences listed, about a quarter are singletons. This sample comprised PBMCs, obtained after low-dose radiotherapy plus immunotherapy. These receptors were collected from a male donor with prostate cancer.

This rearrangement joins TRBV5-1 to TRBJ1-3, with D possibly TRBD1 on 5 matching bases. The V gene's germline CDR1 is SGHRS and CDR2 YFSETQ. The CDR3 loop spans 15 amino acids. Trimming pared 0 bases from V and 4 bases from J, leaving 11 bases between. CDR3 sequence: CASSLATGSGNTIYF. The CDR3 bases are TGCGCCAGCAGCTTGGCTACAGGATCAGGAAACACCATATATTTT.

This clonotype has ten or more counts. The gene calls are TRBV29-1 and TRBJ1-1; D is unresolved. Germline loops: CDR1 SQVTM, CDR2 ANQGSEA. V was clipped by 3 bases and J by 1 base, with 6 bases between them. The CDR3 is 12 residues long. CDR3 sequence reads: CSVDVQNTEAFF. The CDR3 nucleotides read TGCAGCGTTGATGTACAGAACACTGAAGCTTTCTTT.

This clonotype was observed many times. This chain links TRBV3-1 with TRBJ1-1; D is undetermined. CDR3 length: 13 residues. Per the germline V gene, CDR1 is LGHDT and CDR2 is YNNKEL (reference sequence). V was cut by 2 bases and J by 11 bases, with 15 bases left in between. The CDR3 here is CASSQRRGVEAFF. The CDR3 nucleotides are TGTGCCAGCAGCCAAAGGCGGGGTGTGGAGGCTTTCTTT.

This sequence joins TRBV6-1 and TRBJ1-2; perhaps TRBD1 as D (6 bases). Germline CDR1 and CDR2: MNHNS and SASEGT. This CDR3 has 11 residues. V lost 10 bases and J lost 4, with 10 bases in between. The CDR3 sequence: CATQGGYGYTF. DNA for the CDR3: TGTGCCACACAGGGTGGCTATGGCTACACCTTC.

J is TRBJ1-2 and V is TRBV7-6; tentatively, D is TRBD1 (5 bases). This CDR3 region has 12 residues. V gave up 6 bases and J gave up 2 bases, with 7 bases separating them. CDR1 and CDR2 (germline): SGHVS, FNYEAQ. The CDR3 spells CASSRQNYGYTF. The CDR3 nucleotides are TGTGCCAGCAGTCGACAGAACTATGGCTACACCTTC.